This T cell receptor beta chain stems from a study of HIV-infected patients and healthy controls (dated by TCRdb to the mid-2010s). Regarding the research as a whole: Although they stayed below normal ranges, CD4 counts in most of the 16 patients rose modestly but significantly after three months of therapy. CD8 counts did not change consistently during early therapy, while the CD4:CD8 ratio increased slightly. Viral load became undetectable in about 65% of the 16 patients by the second bleed and in all patients after a further year of therapy. Patients exhibited no overall T-cell lymphocytopenia, and total CDR3 counts per chain were not significantly different from those of controls. Whether deep TCR repertoire sequencing of small blood samples from HIV patients could capture immune perturbation and reconstitution was tested in the study. Overall results and qualifications from the work: Unequal numbers of distinct sequences between patients and controls complicated comparisons, and size-matching overweighted rare events from HIV-infected data. In the study, no determination of donor HLA types was made. Healthy control repertoires showed roughly threefold more distinct CDR3s and higher Shannon diversity than untreated HIV+ repertoires. Both the Jaccard index and the count of highly shared sequences showed that healthy controls shared more CDR3s between individuals than HIV+ patients did. HIV-associated CDR3s exhibited a significant reduction in frequency during therapy, whereas CMV-associated CDR3s exhibited no significant change, although the majority increased in frequency. Eight alpha and eight beta V genes showed significantly different mean usage between HIV-infected patients and controls. Treated samples reflected only approximately 3 months of therapy, arguably too short to observe immune reconstitution given low adult thymic output. MAIT cell alpha-chain CDR3s were found at high frequency in healthy controls but were severely depleted in HIV+ repertoires. In the samples, alpha-beta chain pairing was left undetermined. The observed differences in diversity could not be explained by the slight differences in age and sex profiles between the study cohorts. Using whole blood restricted sequencing depth and prevented separating the dynamics of distinct T-cell subpopulations. A major limit on how widely the findings apply, in the view of the authors, was that only sixteen HIV-infected individuals were processed. Significantly higher mean Gini indices were seen in HIV-infected repertoires than in controls, possibly reflecting oligoclonality. The apparent post-therapy recovery of the Gini index in HIV-infected patients was not reproduced in size-matched repertoire data.

400 to 650 ng RNA was reverse transcribed with SuperScript III using primers against the alpha and beta constant regions. Separate alpha and beta chain libraries were made by chain-specific third strand synthesis with multiplexing indices. The protocol used a single primer pair to amplify all rearrangements within a chain, which avoided primer bias, and attached molecular barcodes to each cDNA molecule. The SP2 sequencing primer site and a random hexamer were carried on a 5' RACE adapter, to which purified cDNA was joined by T4 RNA Ligase 1. The authors primed second strand synthesis from the SP2 site with Phusion polymerase and used slow temperature ramps to favor optimal annealing. Joined together, two random hexamer sequences that had both been added before amplification formed the 12-nucleotide barcode of each molecule. P5 and P7 adapter elements plus a second index were added in a short first PCR, which was followed by a roughly 25-cycle amplification PCR with P5s and P7 primers. A total of around 27 PCR cycles were applied to the libraries, which were quantified on a Qubit, sized on a Bioanalyzer, and diluted to 3 to 4 nM. Sequencing of the normalized libraries was performed on an Illumina MiSeq with 2 x 250 paired-end kits. MinElute columns were the means by which the reverse transcription reactions were cleaned up, and the reactions were eluted into roughly 9.4 ul Tris-Cl. Adapter ligations were incubated for 20 to 25 hours at 16 degrees C and subsequently purified with AMPure XP beads at a 1:1 ratio. Turning to the authors' computational methods: Demultiplexed FASTQ files were processed with a modified Decombinator by which V, J, insert and barcode information was output. Sequences that shared a barcode but differed from the dominant sequence were treated as errors and discarded, and barcodes were clustered at Levenshtein distance 3 and counted to estimate the original cDNA molecules. For downstream analyses, the R packages ineq, vegan, igraph and RCytoscape were used, along with IMGT nomenclature and CDR3 definitions. V gene usage was calculated across distinct sequences, with every TCR tallied a single time to avoid skew from clonal expansion. Within a donor, similarity networks joined unique CDR3 amino acid sequences in every case where two of them were separated by a single Levenshtein edit. Published HIV-specific CDR3s (roughly 96 alpha, 600 to 750 beta) and CMV-specific CDR3s (around 13 alpha, a few hundred beta) were compiled and searched for in the repertoires. Lower sequence numbers were not the cause of the decreased diversity in patients, as random subsampling to size-matched repertoires showed. The raw public reads went through TCRdb reprocessing: fastp at Q25, MiXCR clone calling, in-frame beta chains kept. Identical CDR3 proteins give one entry, which carries the most common genes and DNA. The V and J calls were not made by the authors but by TCRdb's processing. This sample gives more than 15,000 distinct CDR3 sequences in total; 8% to 10% of them show up just once. The ten largest clones take up over 20% of the sample.

The junction carries 10 bases between V and J, which are trimmed by 4 bases and 0 bases respectively. Taken from the germline V gene, the CDR1 and CDR2 loops are SGHTA and FQGTGA. The CDR3 goes from the cysteine to the phenylalanine over 15 residues. Only the CDR3 portion is preserved as DNA: 45 bases, with reading frame beginning at the first base. This clonotype has at least ten counts. The antigen this receptor binds is unknown. Base qualities are not provided; no much larger clone lies one nucleotide away. Follow-up blood was drawn from HIV-infected patients roughly three months, about 14 weeks, after the initiation of antiretroviral therapy. Whole blood was used without cell fractionation, so the repertoire reflected all unsorted peripheral T cells. For RNA extraction, 2.5 to 3 ml of peripheral blood was drawn into Tempus tubes. Enrollment excluded patients who had febrile or AIDS-related illness, tumors, hepatitis B or C coinfection, immunomodulatory therapy, recent vaccination or treatment interruptions. Residual genomic DNA was removed with the TURBO-DNase kit and globin mRNA was depleted with GLOBINclear.

Sequences were derived from blood, sampled during antiretroviral therapy. The chain employs TRBV7-3 and TRBJ2-1, and perhaps TRBD1 as D gene, on 5 matching bases. The TCR sequence derives from an adult with HIV infection. Here the CDR3 is given as CASSWGGSSYNEQFF. The nucleotide sequence is TGTGCCAGCAGCTGGGGCGGCAGCTCCTACAATGAGCAGTTCTTC.